This entry is about one T cell receptor beta chain. The table came from immunoSEQ multiplex PCR; TCRdb's copy has only in-frame clones and leaves some out. This table holds 43,000 or so clones, approximately 31% found once. The entry originates in a study of tumour-infiltrating T cells in Burkitt lymphoma. This CDR3 region has 14 residues. Trimming cost V 7 bases and J 5 bases; bases outside gene matches: 4. Germline CDR1 LNHDA, CDR2 SQIVND (reference sequence). V and J are TRBV19 and TRBJ2-2; 10 bases line up with TRBD2. This TCR was sampled from a human donor with Burkitt lymphoma. The sample taken for sequencing was tumor tissue. In nucleotides, the CDR3 is TGTGCCAGTAAAGCGGGGGGGCGTACCGGGGAGCTGTTTTTT. It translates to CASKAGGRTGELFF.